These T cell receptor beta chains were read from a single sample in a study of blood T cell repertoires in COVID-19. Libraries were prepared by immunoSEQ multiplex PCR; TCRdb keeps only in-frame clonotypes and omits some of them. This sample has approximately 31,000 clones, with around 89% found just once. Material: peripheral blood. The receptors were gathered from a man aged 60 to 75 with active COVID-19. The CDR3 runs from the conserved cysteine through the conserved F or W.

V gene	J gene	CDR3 protein
TRBV30	TRBJ1-5	CAWSVSGGRGQPQHF
TRBV3-1/TRBV3-2	TRBJ2-4	CASSPGSEGDIQYF
TRBV7-2	TRBJ2-7	CASSLRASGSYEQYF
TRBV14	TRBJ1-3	CASSQDLPGGNTIYF
TRBV6-5	TRBJ1-4	CASTLRAGLGEKLFF
TRBV5-4	TRBJ2-5	CASSLFRGDGETQYF
TRBV20-1	TRBJ1-1	CSASGDTEAFF
TRBV28	TRBJ1-5	CASSLFATGQPQHF
TRBV7-3	TRBJ2-2	CASSPTGGRNTGELFF
TRBV10-3	TRBJ2-3	CAILRGRGAGDTQYF
TRBV9	TRBJ2-2	CASSVDGNTGELFF
TRBV19	TRBJ1-4	CASSTGKTVEKLFF
TRBV5-1	TRBJ1-1	CASSESRDTEAFF
TRBV19	TRBJ1-2	CASRLTGQVRGYTF